This TCR beta chain is from a study of T cell responses to AZD1222 COVID-19 vaccine. The study's findings and limits: Donors were chiefly white British, with a greater number of females, and clonal diversity was perhaps underestimated. Scientists sampled the repertoires only once the peak T cell response had passed. Among AZD1222 vaccinees, only six or seven were seropositive at baseline.

Here immunoSEQ multiplex PCR was the method, and the copy in TCRdb shows in-frame clones only, minus some. The table shows roughly 120,000 clones, with 94% occurring only once. With respect to this clone: Its matching antigen is unknown.

CDR3 length equals 15 residues. Germline V gene sequence: CDR1 MGHDK, CDR2 SYGVNS. The ends lost 4 bases at V and 8 bases at J; junction bases unmatched: 10. The receptor was derived from an adult who received the AZD1222 COVID-19 vaccine. The chain has TRBV25-1 and TRBJ1-4, with 7 bases aligning to TRBD1. Sequences were derived from peripheral blood, sampled 28 days after the second AZD1222 dose. CDR3 nucleotides: TGTGCCAGCAGTGTAAAGACAGGGTTAAGGGAAAAACTGTTTTTT. This gives the protein CASSVKTGLREKLFF.